Presented here are 9 T cell receptor beta chains from one specimen sequenced in a study of shared clonotypes between healthy human individuals. Using immunoSEQ multiplex PCR, the repertoire was profiled, and TCRdb retains in-frame clones only, with some absent. Among about 2.4 million clones, 90% to 95% were seen once, and the ten largest hold about 0.34%. Source material: naive CD4+ T cells from PBMCs. Subset of the sample: CD45RA+ positively selected. These receptors were obtained from a young man in good health. Some clones in this sample may be carry-over from other donors' samples.

This clone showed up just once. The J gene is TRBJ2-1, the V gene TRBV15; 10 bases line up with TRBD2. Germline V CDR1 and CDR2: LNHNV, YYDKDF (reference sequence). Germline trimming cut 0 bases from V and 9 bases from J; bases unmatched to any gene: 5. The CDR3 consists of 15 residues. The CDR3 sequence is CATSRDFLAGVEQFF. In DNA form, the CDR3 reads TGTGCCACCAGCAGAGATTTTCTAGCGGGAGTTGAGCAGTTCTTC. Full variable domain (outside the CDR3, taken from reference TRBV15 and TRBJ2-1): DAMVIQNPRYQVTQFGKPVTLSCSQTLNHNVMYWYQQKSSQAPKLLFHYYDKDFNNEADTPDNFQSRRPNTSFCFLDIRSPGLGDTAMYLCATSRDFLAGVEQFFGPGTRLTVL.

The table lists this clone with a few counts. This rearrangement joins TRBV7-9 to TRBJ1-1; no clear D. Germline V gene lookup returns CDR1 SEHNR and CDR2 FQNEAQ (reference sequence). The CDR3 is made up of 11 amino acids. Trimming shortened V by 6 bases and J by 10 bases, and 12 bases separated the two germline ends. The CDR3 spells CASSRLGGAFF. CDR3 coding DNA: TGTGCCAGCAGTCGATTGGGTGGAGCTTTCTTT.

V usage is TRBV15 and J usage is TRBJ1-2; no definite D call. There are 16 residues in the CDR3. In germline, CDR1 is LNHNV, CDR2 YYDKDF (reference sequence). Trimming left V 0 bases short and J 4 bases short, with 15 bases between. Written as DNA, the CDR3 is TGTGCCACCAGCAGAGATATAGGGCGGCTGGGCTATGGCTACACCTTC. This translates into CATSRDIGRLGYGYTF.

This chain connects TRBV29-1 to TRBJ1-5; 8 bases are shared with TRBD1. This CDR3 spans 14 amino acids. The trim removed 4 bases at V and 4 bases at J, leaving 6 bases unmatched. From germline, CDR1 is SQVTM and CDR2 ANQGSEA. Written as DNA, the CDR3 is TGCAGCGTTGTAGGGACAGGTACTAATCAGCCCCAGCATTTT. Protein: CSVVGTGTNQPQHF.

The table lists this clone with a count of one. CDR3: CASSLEGGWNTEAFF. As DNA, the CDR3 is TGCGCCAGCAGCTTGGAGGGGGGATGGAACACTGAAGCTTTCTTT. V is TRBV5-1 and J is TRBJ1-1; D may be TRBD1 (6 bases). Germline CDR1 reads SGHRS; CDR2 reads YFSETQ. Between the trimmed V and J ends, which lost 0 bases and 1 base, there was a span of 10 bases. This CDR3 comprises 15 residues.

The chain carries TRBV11-2 and TRBJ2-1; TRBD1 matches 8 bases. The CDR3 contains 15 residues. Per the germline V gene, CDR1 is SGHAT and CDR2 is FQNNGV. Trimming removed 8 bases from V and 3 bases from J; junction bases left unmatched: 9. DNA for the CDR3: TGTGCCAGCCACCCAGGGGGCGGGTTCTACAATGAGCAGTTCTTC. The encoded protein is CASHPGGGFYNEQFF.

This chain uses TRBV5-1 with TRBJ2-7; D is unresolved. V was pared by 1 base and J by 0 bases, with 8 bases between. CDR1 is SGHRS and CDR2 is YFSETQ in the germline V gene. This CDR3 comprises 14 residues. CDR3 nucleotides: TGCGCCAGCAGCTTGCGGCCACTCTCCTACGAGCAGTACTTC. Translating gives CASSLRPLSYEQYF.

The count of this clone is one. The J gene is TRBJ2-7, the V gene TRBV7-7; 10 bases are a match to TRBD1. The germline V gene has CDR1 SSHAT and CDR2 FNYEAQ (reference sequence). The CDR3 runs 16 residues. Trimming took 1 base from V and 1 from J; bases not matched to a gene: 4. CDR3 nucleotides: TGTGCCAGCAGCTTAGATCCGGGACAGGGGTCCTACGAGCAGTACTTC. It encodes CASSLDPGQGSYEQYF.

This clone was found once. J is TRBJ1-6 and V is TRBV13; D possibly corresponds to TRBD1 (5 bases). Germline lookup yields CDR1 PRHDT and CDR2 FYEKMQ (reference sequence). The CDR3 totals 16 residues. The germline V and J ends were trimmed by 1 base and 7 bases, with 14 bases remaining between them. CDR3 nucleotide sequence: TGTGCCAGCAGCTTAGTGTCCGGGGCCCCGAATTCACCCCTCCACTTT. Protein: CASSLVSGAPNSPLHF.